The 12 T cell receptor beta chains below come from one sample, sequenced in a study of blood T cell repertoires in COVID-19. Here immunoSEQ multiplex PCR was the method, and the copy in TCRdb shows in-frame clones only, minus some. The sample gives about 150,000 clones, over 60% of which show up once; roughly 1.7% is in the top ten. The specimen was peripheral blood. The receptors were gathered from a man older than 75 with acute or convalescent COVID-19.

V and J are TRBV18 and TRBJ2-3; 7 bases are a match to TRBD1. Looked up from germline, CDR1 is KGHSH and CDR2 is LQKENI. The V segment lost 3 bases and the J segment 2 bases; nucleotides outside the gene matches: 8. The CDR3 is 16 residues long. CDR3 in amino acids: CASSPPGTVTTDTQYF. The CDR3, as DNA: TGTGCCAGCTCACCCCCTGGGACAGTAACCACAGATACGCAGTATTTT.

The chain has TRBV21-1 and TRBJ2-7; the table's D call TRBD1 went unverified against the DNA. TRBV21-1 is reported as a pseudogene. The length of the CDR3 is 13 residues. CDR3 DNA sequence: TGTGCCAGAAGACACCCGGCCCACTACGAGCAGTACGTC. Amino acid sequence: CARRHPAHYEQYV.

Here the CDR3 reads CASSLTGTLAKNIQYF. Here the CDR3 DNA reads TGTGCCAGCAGTTTGACCGGGACACTAGCCAAAAACATTCAGTACTTC. The rearrangement links TRBV2 to TRBJ2-4; a possible D gene is TRBD1 (6 bases). The CDR3 covers 16 residues. Trimming took 5 bases from V and 0 from J, leaving 14 bases between them. Germline V gene sequence: CDR1 SNHLY, CDR2 FYNNEI.

The V call is TRBV6-5, the J call TRBJ1-2, with 10 nucleotides matching TRBD1. With 4 bases clipped from V and 3 bases from J, the junction kept 5 bases outside the gene matches. CDR1 MNHEY and CDR2 SVGAGI come from the germline V gene. The CDR3 length is 15 residues. The CDR3, as DNA: TGTGCCAGCAGTTCGCGCGGGACAGGGGACTATGGCTACACCTTC. As protein: CASSSRGTGDYGYTF.

This chain links TRBV5-4 with TRBJ1-2; 8 positions agree with TRBD1. CDR1 is SGHNT, CDR2 YYREEE, per germline (reference sequence). The CDR3 runs to 13 residues. The J segment lost 7 bases and the V segment lost 2 bases, leaving 4 bases of the junction unmatched. CDR3: CASSFYGTGGYTF. The CDR3 nucleotides are TGTGCCAGCAGCTTCTACGGGACAGGTGGCTACACCTTC.

This clone was picked up a small number of times. The V and J genes are TRBV6-6 and TRBJ2-7, with D uncertain. The germline gives CDR1 MNHNY, CDR2 SVGAGI (reference sequence). This CDR3 spans 14 amino acids. Trimming cost V 8 bases and J 3 bases, with 17 bases left between them. CDR3 amino acids: CASRPGHPLYEQYV. The CDR3 DNA reads TGTGCCAGCCGCCCGGGTCACCCCCTCTACGAGCAGTACGTC.

The chain uses TRBV3-1 (or the pseudogene TRBV3-2) and TRBJ1-2; D remains ambiguous. The germline V and J ends were trimmed by 0 bases and 4 bases, with 9 bases remaining between them. The germline gives CDR1 LGHDT, CDR2 YNNKEL (reference sequence). The CDR3 totals 14 residues. The CDR3 reads CASSQEWGGYGYTF. The CDR3 nucleotides are TGTGCCAGCAGCCAAGAGTGGGGAGGCTATGGCTACACCTTC.

The chain links TRBV6-5 to TRBJ2-7; TRBD1 agrees at 7 bases. Trimming took 5 bases from V and 2 from J; bases not matched to a gene: 9. Per germline, CDR1 MNHEY and CDR2 SVGAGI. This CDR3 contains 15 residues. CDR3 nucleotide sequence: TGTGCCAGCAGTCGCTCTACAGGGGTCCCCTACGAGCAGTACTTC. It specifies CASSRSTGVPYEQYF.

The rearrangement uses TRBV5-1 and TRBJ2-5; 7 bases match TRBD2. Germline CDR1 and CDR2: SGHRS and YFSETQ. The CDR3 runs to 13 residues. J lost 1 base, V lost 6 bases, and 3 bases had no gene match. CDR3 protein: CASTGGVQETQYF. Written as DNA, the CDR3 is TGCGCCAGCACTGGGGGGGTCCAAGAGACCCAGTACTTC.

The CDR3 sequence: CASSLGGGHPITEAFF. For the CDR3, the DNA is TGTGCCAGCAGCTTGGGGGGGGGACACCCTATTACTGAAGCTTTCTTT. The chain recombines TRBV5-4 with TRBJ1-1, with a possible D match to TRBD1 (6 bases). The CDR3 sequence is 16 residues long. In germline, CDR1 is SGHNT, CDR2 YYREEE (reference sequence). The ends were cut back, 0 bases at V and 5 bases at J, with 17 bases in the middle.

V usage is TRBV27 and J usage is TRBJ1-2; 7 bases are a match to TRBD1. There are 14 residues in the CDR3. J was trimmed by 4 bases and V by 6 bases; bases with no gene match: 8. Germline-derived CDR1 and CDR2 are MNHEY and SMNVEV (reference sequence). In nucleotides, the CDR3 is TGTGCCAGCAGCCCCTGGGACAGCGGCTATGGCTACACCTTC. This codes for CASSPWDSGYGYTF.

The CDR3 bases are TGTGCCAGCAGTGCGGCGAGCGGGGGGGCCATAGATACGCAGTATTTT. Translated, it gives CASSAASGGAIDTQYF. The chain is built from TRBV6-4 and TRBJ2-3; 10 positions match TRBD2. The CDR3 has 16 residues. Losses at the gene ends were 4 bases for V and 5 bases for J; bases not matched to a gene: 9. Per the germline V gene, CDR1 is MRHNA and CDR2 is SNTAGT.